Described below is a single T cell receptor (beta chain) sequence and its context. Its antigen remains unidentified. Germline V gene data show CDR1 as LNHDA and CDR2 as SQIVND (reference sequence). This CDR3 region has 15 residues. The V and J ends lost 7 bases and 2 bases respectively, with 18 bases between them. The method was immunoSEQ multiplex PCR; TCRdb's version includes in-frame clones alone and lacks a portion of them. The sample lists approximately 81,000 clones; more than 85% were seen once. This sample is part of a study of OX40 agonist ivuxolimab in advanced cancers. Study results and limitations: CD8+ T cells showed, on average, more clonal expansion than CD4+ cells.

Sequenced material: CD4+ or CD8+ T cells sorted from blood, taken in a trial of the OX40 agonist ivuxolimab. The source is an adult with an advanced solid tumor such as melanoma, head and neck, liver or kidney cancer. The rearrangement joins TRBV19 to TRBJ2-7; TRBD1 is a possible D gene (6 bases). For the CDR3, the DNA is TGTGCCAGTACTCCAGGGGTTAACCCCACCTACGAGCAGTACTTC. Residues: CASTPGVNPTYEQYF.